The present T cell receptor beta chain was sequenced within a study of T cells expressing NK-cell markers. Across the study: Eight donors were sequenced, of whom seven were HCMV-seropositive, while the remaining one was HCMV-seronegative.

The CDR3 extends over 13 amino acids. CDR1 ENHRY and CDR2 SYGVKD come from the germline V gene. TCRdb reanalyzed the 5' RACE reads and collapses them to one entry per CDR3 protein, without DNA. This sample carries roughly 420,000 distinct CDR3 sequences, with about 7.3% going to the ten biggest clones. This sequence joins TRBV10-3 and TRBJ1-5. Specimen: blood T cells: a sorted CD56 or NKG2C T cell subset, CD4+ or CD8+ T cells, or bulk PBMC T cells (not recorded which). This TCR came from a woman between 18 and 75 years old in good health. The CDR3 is CAISESPDQPQHF.